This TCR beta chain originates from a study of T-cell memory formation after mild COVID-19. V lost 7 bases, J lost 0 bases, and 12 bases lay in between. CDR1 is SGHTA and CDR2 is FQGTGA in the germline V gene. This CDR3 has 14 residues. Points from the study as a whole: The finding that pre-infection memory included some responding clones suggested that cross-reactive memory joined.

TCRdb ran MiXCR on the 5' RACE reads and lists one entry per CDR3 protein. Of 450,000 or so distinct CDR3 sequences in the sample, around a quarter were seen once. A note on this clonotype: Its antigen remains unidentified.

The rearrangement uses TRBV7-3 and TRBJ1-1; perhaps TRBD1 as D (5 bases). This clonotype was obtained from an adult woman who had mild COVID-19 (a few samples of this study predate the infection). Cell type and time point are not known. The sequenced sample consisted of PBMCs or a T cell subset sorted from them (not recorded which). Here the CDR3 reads CASKPGTVNTEAFF. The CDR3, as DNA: TGTGCCAGCAAACCGGGGACGGTGAACACTGAAGCTTTCTTT.